Below are 7 T cell receptor beta chains sequenced from a single sample in a study of T-cell memory formation after mild COVID-19. TCRdb reanalysed the 5' RACE reads using MiXCR and keeps one entry per CDR3 protein. Among roughly 280,000 distinct CDR3 sequences listed, approximately 8% were seen once. Sequenced input: PBMCs or a T cell subset sorted from them (not recorded which). The receptor set was obtained from a man between 18 and 29 years old who had mild COVID-19 (a few samples of this study predate the infection). Cell type and time point are not known.

This clonotype was counted ten times or more. The chain employs TRBV18 and TRBJ2-1, with D perhaps matching TRBD1 (5 bases). V was trimmed by 6 bases and J by 8 bases, leaving 17 bases between them. This CDR3 region has 14 residues. CDR1 is KGHSH and CDR2 is LQKENI in the germline V gene. The CDR3 DNA reads as TGTGCCAGCTCGTCTCGCCCCAGGGCCCATGAGCAGTTCTTC. It specifies CASSSRPRAHEQFF. The variable domain in full, with the rest retrieved from reference TRBV18 and TRBJ2-1, is NAGVMQNPRHLVRRRGQEARLRCSPMKGHSHVYWYRQLPEEGLKFMVYLQKENIIDESGMPKERFSAEFPKEGPSILRIQQVVRGDSAAYFCASSSRPRAHEQFFGPGTRLTVL.

CDR3 sequence (DNA): TGTGCCAGCGCCAGGGGCGAATGGGACGAGCAGTACTTC. Amino acids: CASARGEWDEQYF. The J gene is TRBJ2-7, the V gene TRBV14, with a tentative D call TRBD1 (6 bases). This CDR3 comprises 13 residues. The V end was cut by 8 bases, the J end by 5 bases, with 16 bases between. Germline V gene lookup returns CDR1 SGHDN and CDR2 FVKESK.

The table lists this clonotype with a few counts. Compared with germline, one end of the junction differs, possibly owing to a read error. The rearrangement uses TRBV12-3 or TRBV12-4 and TRBJ2-3; D gene unclear. The CDR3 is 11 amino acids. The CDR3 DNA sequence: TGTGCCAGCAGCGGCACATATACGCAGTATTTT. Translated, it gives CASSGTYTQYF.

This clonotype was seen more than once but under ten times. J is TRBJ1-1 and V is TRBV10-1; TRBD1 agrees at 7 bases. The germline gives CDR1 WNHNN, CDR2 SYGVQD (reference sequence). The CDR3 runs to 14 residues. With V trimmed by 0 bases and J by 6 bases, 4 bases remained unmatched. The CDR3 DNA is TGCGCCAGCAGTGAGTCGACAGGGAGGCCTGAAGCTTTCTTT. Translated: CASSESTGRPEAFF.

This clonotype was found many times. The chain combines TRBV4-3 with TRBJ1-5; unclear D gene. This CDR3 contains 15 residues. Trimming pared 0 bases from V and 4 bases from J, leaving 10 bases between. CDR1 is LGHNA and CDR2 is YSLEER in the germline V gene. Here the CDR3 DNA reads TGCGCCAGCAGCCAAGATTACAGTTGGAATCAGCCCCAGCATTTT. Its translation is CASSQDYSWNQPQHF.

This clonotype came up a few times. This chain links TRBV2 with TRBJ1-5; a weak D match, TRBD1 (5 bases). V gave up 2 bases and J gave up 5 bases, with 10 bases separating them. Looked up from germline, CDR1 is SNHLY and CDR2 is FYNNEI. This CDR3 is built from 14 residues. The DNA of the CDR3 is TGTGCCAGCAGTGAACCAGGGCAGGATCAGCCCCAGCATTTT. This encodes CASSEPGQDQPQHF.

This clonotype was counted a few times. The chain employs TRBV6-5 and TRBJ1-2; TRBD1 matches at 11 bases. The V and J ends lost 2 bases and 4 bases, in that order; junction bases with no gene match: 3. The germline V gene has CDR1 MNHEY and CDR2 SVGAGI. CDR3 size: 15 residues. CDR3 in amino acids: CASSYRGQGAYGYTF. The CDR3 DNA sequence: TGTGCCAGCAGTTACCGTGGACAGGGGGCCTATGGCTACACCTTC.